This T cell receptor (beta chain) was sequenced for a study of CD8+ T cells in alopecia areata. Across the whole study: Oral tofacitinib, 5 to 10 mg twice daily, was given in an open-label trial. Regarding the study as a whole: Normal scalp showed lower clonality than lesional scalp, especially alopecia totalis/universalis.

Treatment: oral pan-JAK inhibitor, 5-10 mg twice daily. PBMCs were stained for CD3, CD4 and CD8, and CD4+ and CD8+ T cells were sorted. In this sample, this clone turned up a few times. Its antigen is unidentified. This CDR3 comprises 15 residues. V was pared by 5 bases and J by 9 bases, with 7 bases of the junction left unmatched. Per the germline V gene, CDR1 is SGHTA and CDR2 is FQGNSA. RNA extraction was followed by reverse transcription into cDNA, which acted as the sequencing template. Sequenced by immunoSEQ multiplex PCR; TCRdb stores in-frame clones only, minus some. Found here are around 300,000 clones, 60% of them singletons; the top ten hold about 0.93%.

V gene TRBV7-2 combines with J gene TRBJ2-1; 13 bases are a match to TRBD2. The sequence was collected from a human donor with alopecia areata. Sequencing was performed on CD4+ T cells sorted from blood, taken around week 54, from a patient treated with tofacitinib. The CDR3 sequence is CASSLTSGGAGEQFF. The CDR3 bases are TGTGCCAGCAGCCTAACTAGCGGGGGGGCCGGTGAGCAGTTCTTC. Looking up the rest from reference TRBV7-2 and TRBJ2-1 gives the full variable domain: GAGVSQSPSNKVTEKGKDVELRCDPISGHTALYWYRQSLGQGLEFLIYFQGNSAPDKSGLPSDRFSAERTGGSVSTLTIQRTQQEDSAVYLCASSLTSGGAGEQFFGPGTRLTVL.